The present TCR beta chain was sequenced within a study of blood T cells in healthy people across ages. Primed by a sample-barcoded 5' primer and a J-beta primer mix, a second PCR proceeded for about 6 to 11 cycles. Every sample returned 3 million or more CDR3-containing paired-end reads. Each CDR3 protein gets one entry after TCRdb re-called the 5' RACE reads with MiXCR. The sample gives approximately 810,000 distinct CDR3 sequences, around 28% of which show up once; 15% to 20% is in the top ten. CDR1 SGHDT and CDR2 YYEEEE come from the germline V gene. This CDR3 is built from 13 residues. The V end lost 4 bases, the J end lost 6 bases, and 13 bases lay between the germline ends. This clonotype was observed at least ten times.

This TCR derives from a woman of 80 years or more in good health. The sequencing sample was made of blood. The rearrangement links TRBV5-6 to TRBJ1-2; D possibly corresponds to TRBD1 (5 bases). The CDR3 sequence: CASSNSGLDGYTF. The DNA for the CDR3 is TGTGCCAGCAGCAACTCGGGGCTAGATGGCTACACCTTC.